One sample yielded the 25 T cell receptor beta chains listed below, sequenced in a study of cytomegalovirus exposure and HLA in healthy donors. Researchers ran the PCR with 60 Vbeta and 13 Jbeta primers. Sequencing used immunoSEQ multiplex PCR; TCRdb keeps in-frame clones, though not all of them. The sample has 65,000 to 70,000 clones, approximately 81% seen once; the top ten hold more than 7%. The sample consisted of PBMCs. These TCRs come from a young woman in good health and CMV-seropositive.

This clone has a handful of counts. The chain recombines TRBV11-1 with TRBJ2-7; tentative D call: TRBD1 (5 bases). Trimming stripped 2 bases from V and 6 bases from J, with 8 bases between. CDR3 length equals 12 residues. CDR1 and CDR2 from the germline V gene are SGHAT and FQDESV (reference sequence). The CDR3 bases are TGTGCCAGCAGCTTACGTACAGGCGAGCAGTACTTC. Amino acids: CASSLRTGEQYF.

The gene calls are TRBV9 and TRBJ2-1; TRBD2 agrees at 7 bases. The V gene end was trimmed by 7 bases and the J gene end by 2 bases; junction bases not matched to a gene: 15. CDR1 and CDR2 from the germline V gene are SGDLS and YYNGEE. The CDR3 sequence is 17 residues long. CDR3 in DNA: TGTGCCAGCTCGGGATATAGCGGGCATGTCCCCTACAATGAGCAGTTCTTC. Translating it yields CASSGYSGHVPYNEQFF.

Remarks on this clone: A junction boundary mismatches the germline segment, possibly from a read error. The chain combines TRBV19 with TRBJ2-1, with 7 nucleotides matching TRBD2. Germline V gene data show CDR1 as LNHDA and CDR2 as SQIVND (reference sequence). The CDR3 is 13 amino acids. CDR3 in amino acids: CSSGASGYNEQFF. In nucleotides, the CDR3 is TGTTCCAGCGGGGCTAGCGGCTACAATGAGCAGTTCTTC.

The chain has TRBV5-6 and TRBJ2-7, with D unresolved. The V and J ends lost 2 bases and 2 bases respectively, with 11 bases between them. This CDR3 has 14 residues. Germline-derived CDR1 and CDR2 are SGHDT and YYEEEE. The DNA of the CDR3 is TGTGCCAGCAGCTTTACGACTCCTCCCTACGAGCAGTACTTC. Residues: CASSFTTPPYEQYF. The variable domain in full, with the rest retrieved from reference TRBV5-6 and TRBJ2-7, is DAGVTQSPTHLIKTRGQQVTLRCSPKSGHDTVSWYQQALGQGPQFIFQYYEEEERQRGNFPDRFSGHQFPNYSSELNVNALLLGDSALYLCASSFTTPPYEQYFGPGTRLTVT.

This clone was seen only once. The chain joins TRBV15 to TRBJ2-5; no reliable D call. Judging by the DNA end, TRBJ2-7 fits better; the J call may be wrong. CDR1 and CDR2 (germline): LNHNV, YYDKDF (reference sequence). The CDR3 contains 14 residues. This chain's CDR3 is CATSNWRAGDEQYF. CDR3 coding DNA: TGTGCCACCAGCAACTGGAGAGCCGGCGACGAGCAGTACTTC.

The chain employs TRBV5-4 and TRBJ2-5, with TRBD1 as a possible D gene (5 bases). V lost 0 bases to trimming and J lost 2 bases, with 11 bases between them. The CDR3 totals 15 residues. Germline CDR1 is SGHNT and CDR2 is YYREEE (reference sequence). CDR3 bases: TGTGCCAGCAGCTTGGCCCCGACAGTTCAAGAGACCCAGTACTTC. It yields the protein CASSLAPTVQETQYF.

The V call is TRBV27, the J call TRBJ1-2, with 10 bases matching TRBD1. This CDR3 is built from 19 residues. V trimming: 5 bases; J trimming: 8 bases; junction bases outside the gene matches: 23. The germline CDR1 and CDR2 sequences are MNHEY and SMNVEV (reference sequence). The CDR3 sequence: CASSPPPLLGQGSEEGYTF. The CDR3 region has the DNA TGTGCCAGCAGTCCCCCGCCTCTTCTGGGACAGGGGTCGGAAGAAGGCTACACCTTC.

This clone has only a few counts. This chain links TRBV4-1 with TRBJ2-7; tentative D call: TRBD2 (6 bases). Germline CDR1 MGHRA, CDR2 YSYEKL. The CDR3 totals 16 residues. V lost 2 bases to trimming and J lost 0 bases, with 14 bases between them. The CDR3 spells CASSQLLTRTSYEQYF. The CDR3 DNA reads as TGCGCCAGCAGCCAACTCCTGACTAGGACCTCCTACGAGCAGTACTTC.

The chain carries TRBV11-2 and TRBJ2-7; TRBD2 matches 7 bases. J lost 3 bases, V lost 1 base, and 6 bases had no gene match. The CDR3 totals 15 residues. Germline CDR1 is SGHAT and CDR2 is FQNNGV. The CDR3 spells CASSLAGGMVYEQYF. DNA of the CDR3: TGTGCCAGCAGCTTAGCGGGGGGAATGGTCTACGAGCAGTACTTC.

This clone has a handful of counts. In DNA, the CDR3 is TGTGCCAGCAGTTTGACAGTCTACGAGCAGTACTTC. It is translated as CASSLTVYEQYF. The chain recombines TRBV28 with TRBJ2-7; possible D gene TRBD1, 5 bases. The CDR3 totals 12 residues. CDR1 and CDR2 from the germline V gene are MDHEN and SYDVKM. Trimming took 3 bases from V and 3 from J, leaving 6 bases between them.

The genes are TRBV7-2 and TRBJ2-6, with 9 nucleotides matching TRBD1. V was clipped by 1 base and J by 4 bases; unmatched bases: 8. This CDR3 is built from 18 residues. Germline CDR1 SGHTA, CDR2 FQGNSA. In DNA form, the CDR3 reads TGTGCCAGCAGCTTAGTCGGGACAGGGTTTGCCGGGGCCAACGTCCTGACTTTC. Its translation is CASSLVGTGFAGANVLTF.

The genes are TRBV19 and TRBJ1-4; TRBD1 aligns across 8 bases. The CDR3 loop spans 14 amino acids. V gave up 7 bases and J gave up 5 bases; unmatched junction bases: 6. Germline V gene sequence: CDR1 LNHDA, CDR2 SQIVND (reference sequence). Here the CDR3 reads CASTYRGFNEKLFF. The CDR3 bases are TGTGCCAGTACCTACAGGGGGTTCAATGAAAAACTGTTTTTT.

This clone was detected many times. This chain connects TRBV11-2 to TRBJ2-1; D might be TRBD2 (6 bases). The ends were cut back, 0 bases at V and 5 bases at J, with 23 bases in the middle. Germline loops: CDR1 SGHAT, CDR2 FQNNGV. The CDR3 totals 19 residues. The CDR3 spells CASSLEALLGLPGDNEQFF. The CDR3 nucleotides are TGTGCCAGCAGCTTAGAGGCCCTACTGGGACTCCCGGGCGACAATGAGCAGTTCTTC.

The CDR3, as DNA: TGTGCCAGCAGCTTAGTCGGCGGGAGTGGAGAGCAGTTCTTC. This codes for CASSLVGGSGEQFF. This rearrangement joins TRBV5-8 to TRBJ2-1; 7 bases match TRBD2. This CDR3 has 14 residues. Germline-derived CDR1 and CDR2 are SGHTS and YDEGEE. The ends lost 2 bases at V and 10 bases at J; junction bases unmatched: 9.

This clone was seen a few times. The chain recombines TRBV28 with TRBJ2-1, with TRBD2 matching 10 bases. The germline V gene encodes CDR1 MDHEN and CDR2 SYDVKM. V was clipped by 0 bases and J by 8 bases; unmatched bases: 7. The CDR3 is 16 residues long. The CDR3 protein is CASSLWSGRALDEQFF. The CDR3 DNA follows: TGTGCCAGCAGTTTATGGAGCGGGAGGGCTCTGGATGAGCAGTTCTTC.

CDR3 region: CASSHETGREQYF. The CDR3 DNA sequence: TGCGCCAGCAGCCACGAGACAGGGCGCGAGCAGTACTTC. The genes are TRBV4-3 and TRBJ2-7; the match to TRBD1 covers 7 bases. Germline V lookup: CDR1 LGHNA, CDR2 YSLEER. Germline trimming cut 3 bases from V and 6 bases from J; bases unmatched to any gene: 5. CDR3 size: 13 residues.

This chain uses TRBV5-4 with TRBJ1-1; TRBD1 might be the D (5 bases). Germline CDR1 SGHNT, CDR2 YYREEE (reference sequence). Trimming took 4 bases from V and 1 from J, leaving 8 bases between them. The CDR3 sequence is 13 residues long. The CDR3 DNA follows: TGTGCCAGCAGCCTGACAGCGAACACTGAAGCTTTCTTT. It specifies CASSLTANTEAFF.

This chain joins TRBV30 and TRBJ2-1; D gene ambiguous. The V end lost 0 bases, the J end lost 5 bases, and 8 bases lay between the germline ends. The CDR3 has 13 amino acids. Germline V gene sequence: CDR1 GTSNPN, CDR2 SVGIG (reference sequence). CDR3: CAWSVSSHNEQFF. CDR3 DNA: TGTGCCTGGAGTGTTTCGAGCCACAATGAGCAGTTCTTC.

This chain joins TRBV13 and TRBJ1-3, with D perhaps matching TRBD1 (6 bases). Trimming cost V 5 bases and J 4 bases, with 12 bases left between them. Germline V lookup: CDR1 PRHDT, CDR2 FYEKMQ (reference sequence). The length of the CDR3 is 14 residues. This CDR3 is CASSKQGPGNTIYF. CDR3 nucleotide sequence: TGTGCCAGCAGCAAACAGGGCCCAGGAAACACCATATATTTT.

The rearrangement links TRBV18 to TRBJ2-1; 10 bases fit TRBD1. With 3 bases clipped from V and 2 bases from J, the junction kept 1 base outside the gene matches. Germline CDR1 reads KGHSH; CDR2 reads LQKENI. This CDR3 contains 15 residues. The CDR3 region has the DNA TGTGCCAGCTCACCGGGACAGGGGACCTACAATGAGCAGTTCTTC. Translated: CASSPGQGTYNEQFF. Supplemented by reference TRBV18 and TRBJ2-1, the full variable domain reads NAGVMQNPRHLVRRRGQEARLRCSPMKGHSHVYWYRQLPEEGLKFMVYLQKENIIDESGMPKERFSAEFPKEGPSILRIQQVVRGDSAAYFCASSPGQGTYNEQFFGPGTRLTVL.

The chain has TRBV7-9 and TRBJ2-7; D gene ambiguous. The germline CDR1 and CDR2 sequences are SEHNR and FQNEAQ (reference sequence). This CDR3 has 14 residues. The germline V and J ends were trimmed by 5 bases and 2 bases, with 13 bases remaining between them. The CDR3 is CASSPPGPPYEQYF. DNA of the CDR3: TGTGCCAGCAGCCCACCGGGTCCCCCCTACGAGCAGTACTTC.

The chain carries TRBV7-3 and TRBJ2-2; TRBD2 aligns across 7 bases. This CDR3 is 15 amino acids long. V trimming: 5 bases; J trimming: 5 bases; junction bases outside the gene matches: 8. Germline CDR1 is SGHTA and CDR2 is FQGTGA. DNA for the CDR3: TGTGCCAGCAGCCCCGTGGGGGGGTGGACCGGGGAGCTGTTTTTT. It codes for CASSPVGGWTGELFF.

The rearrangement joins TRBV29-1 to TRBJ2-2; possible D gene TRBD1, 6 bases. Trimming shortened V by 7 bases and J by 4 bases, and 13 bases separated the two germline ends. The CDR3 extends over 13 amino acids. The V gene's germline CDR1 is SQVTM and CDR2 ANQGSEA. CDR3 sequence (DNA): TGCAGCGGCGCCCAGGGGCCCACCGGGGAGCTGTTTTTT. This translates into CSGAQGPTGELFF.

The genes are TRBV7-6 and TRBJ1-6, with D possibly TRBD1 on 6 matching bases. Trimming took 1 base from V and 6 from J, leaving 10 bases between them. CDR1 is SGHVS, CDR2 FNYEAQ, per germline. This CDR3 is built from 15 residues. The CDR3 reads CASSLVQGANSPLHF. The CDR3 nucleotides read TGTGCCAGCAGCTTAGTACAGGGAGCTAATTCACCCCTCCACTTT.

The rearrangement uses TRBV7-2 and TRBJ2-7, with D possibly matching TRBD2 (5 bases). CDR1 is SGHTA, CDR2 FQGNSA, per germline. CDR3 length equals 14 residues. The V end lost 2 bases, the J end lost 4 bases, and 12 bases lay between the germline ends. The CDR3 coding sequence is TGTGCCAGCAGCTTAAATGGAGGAAGGTACGAGCAGTACTTC. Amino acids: CASSLNGGRYEQYF.